The 10 T cell receptor beta chains presented below share a single source sample, sequenced in a study of blood T cell repertoires in COVID-19. The repertoire was sequenced with immunoSEQ multiplex PCR; TCRdb's copy has only in-frame clones and lacks some. The data contain 200,000 to 250,000 clones, around 90% of them singletons. Sequencing used PBMCs or T cells enriched from blood (not recorded which). The receptors here all came from a man younger than 40 who had recovered from COVID-19.

The table lists this clone with a count of one. The junction and the germline gene differ at one end; a read error may be behind it. CDR3 residues: CASTYTVSNQPQHF. The CDR3 DNA reads as TGTGCCAGCACTTACACAGTTAGCAATCAGCCCCAGCATTTT. The V gene is TRBV6-2 or TRBV6-3, the J gene TRBJ1-5; D is undetermined. The CDR3 has 14 amino acids. CDR1 MNHEY and CDR2 SVGEGT come from the germline V gene.

The genes are TRBV29-1 and TRBJ1-1; 9 bases map to TRBD1. Germline CDR1 and CDR2: SQVTM and ANQGSEA. The CDR3 covers 14 residues. J lost 5 bases, V lost 6 bases, and 10 bases had no gene match. CDR3 residues: CSVARRDRVTEAFF. CDR3 DNA: TGCAGCGTGGCAAGACGGGACAGGGTAACTGAAGCTTTCTTT.

The chain carries TRBV25-1 and TRBJ1-6; the D gene is possibly TRBD1 (5 bases). CDR3 size: 15 residues. CDR1 is MGHDK and CDR2 is SYGVNS in the germline V gene. Trimming cost V 1 base and J 10 bases, with 14 bases left between them. CDR3 DNA: TGTGCCAGCAGTGAATCAGTCAGGGCAAGGTCACCCCTCCACTTT. Translated, it gives CASSESVRARSPLHF.

The CDR3 DNA sequence: TGCAGTGCTAGTGACCGAACGGGACAGCGAGAAAAACTGTTTTTT. This sequence encodes CSASDRTGQREKLFF. The chain uses TRBV20-1 and TRBJ1-4; 7 nucleotides align to TRBD1. Germline values: CDR1 DFQATT, CDR2 SNEGSKA (reference sequence). Trimming at V came to 3 bases and at J to 8 bases, leaving 12 bases not matched to a gene. The CDR3 covers 15 residues.

This chain joins TRBV4-2 and TRBJ2-1, with 9 bases fitting TRBD2. Losses at the gene ends were 0 bases for V and 3 bases for J; bases not matched to a gene: 12. The CDR3 spans 19 residues. Germline V gives CDR1 LGHNA, CDR2 YNFKEQ. The CDR3 nucleotides are TGTGCCAGCAGCCAAGATCTCGGGCCTAGCGGGGAGAACTACAATGAGCAGTTCTTC. It codes for CASSQDLGPSGENYNEQFF.

V gene TRBV4-3 combines with J gene TRBJ1-1; D unresolved. This CDR3 contains 15 residues. V dropped 0 bases and J dropped 6 bases, with 14 bases sitting between them. The V gene's germline CDR1 is LGHNA and CDR2 YSLEER. The CDR3 nucleotides are TGCGCCAGCAGCCAAGATTTGGGGAGGAGAGCTGAAGCTTTCTTT. This sequence encodes CASSQDLGRRAEAFF.

V usage is TRBV2 and J usage is TRBJ1-2; possibly TRBD1 for D (6 bases). Per germline, CDR1 SNHLY and CDR2 FYNNEI. This CDR3 has 15 residues. V gave up 0 bases and J gave up 2 bases, with 10 bases separating them. The CDR3 DNA reads as TGTGCCAGCAGTGAAGCTACCGGACAGAACTATGGCTACACCTTC. It specifies CASSEATGQNYGYTF.

The chain couples TRBV30 to TRBJ1-4; D remains unclear. The CDR3 consists of 13 residues. Trimming pared 1 base from V and 4 bases from J, leaving 7 bases between. Germline V gene lookup returns CDR1 GTSNPN and CDR2 SVGIG (reference sequence). CDR3 protein: CAWSGAFNEKLFF. The DNA for the CDR3 is TGTGCCTGGAGTGGCGCATTTAATGAAAAACTGTTTTTT. Full variable domain (outside the CDR3, taken from reference TRBV30 and TRBJ1-4): SQTIHQWPATLVQPVGSPLSLECTVEGTSNPNLYWYRQAAGRGLQLLFYSVGIGQISSEVPQNLSASRPQDRQFILSSKKLLLSDSGFYLCAWSGAFNEKLFFGSGTQLSVL.

This chain connects TRBV19 to TRBJ2-2, with D perhaps matching TRBD1 (6 bases). The CDR3 has 15 residues. CDR1 is LNHDA and CDR2 is SQIVND in the germline V gene (reference sequence). Between the trimmed V and J ends, which lost 5 bases and 4 bases, there was a span of 14 bases. The chain's CDR3 is CASSLQGPSTGELFF. Here the CDR3 DNA reads TGTGCCAGTAGTCTCCAGGGGCCCTCCACCGGGGAGCTGTTTTTT. Variable domain in full (rest from reference TRBV19 and TRBJ2-2): DGGITQSPKYLFRKEGQNVTLSCEQNLNHDAMYWYRQDPGQGLRLIYYSQIVNDFQKGDIAEGYSVSREKKESFPLTVTSAQKNPTAFYLCASSLQGPSTGELFFGEGSRLTVL.

This sequence joins TRBV19 and TRBJ2-1; TRBD2 aligns across 8 bases. Germline assignment: CDR1 LNHDA and CDR2 SQIVND (reference sequence). The CDR3 has 15 amino acids. Trimming removed 5 bases from V and 8 bases from J; junction bases left unmatched: 11. In DNA form, the CDR3 reads TGTGCCAGTAGTGCCCTAGCGGGTCTTAGGGATGAGCAGTTCTTC. Translated, it gives CASSALAGLRDEQFF.